These 25 T cell receptor beta chains share one sample of origin, sequenced in a study of shared clonotypes between healthy human individuals. Terminally differentiated effector memory CD45RA+ cells were excluded by CCR7 positive selection of CD45RO-negative cells. The table came from immunoSEQ multiplex PCR; TCRdb's copy has only in-frame clones and leaves some out. The table shows around 2,100,000 clones, with over 85% occurring only once. Sequenced: naive CD8+ T cells sorted from blood. The receptors were gathered from a man between 18 and 29 years old in good health.

The gene calls are TRBV27 and TRBJ1-1, with D unclear. CDR3 length: 14 residues. The germline V gene has CDR1 MNHEY and CDR2 SMNVEV (reference sequence). The V end lost 3 bases, the J end lost 10 bases, and 18 bases lay between the germline ends. CDR3 sequence reads: CASSFRGDGRRAFF. DNA of the CDR3: TGTGCCAGCAGTTTCCGGGGTGACGGACGAAGAGCTTTCTTT.

The rearrangement uses TRBV27 and TRBJ1-4; D unresolved. This CDR3 spans 14 amino acids. Germline V gene data show CDR1 as MNHEY and CDR2 as SMNVEV (reference sequence). Trimming cost V 4 bases and J 3 bases, with 9 bases left between them. In DNA, the CDR3 is TGTGCCAGCAGTTACCTGCGGTCTAATGAAAAACTGTTTTTT. Its protein is CASSYLRSNEKLFF.

This sequence joins TRBV29-1 and TRBJ2-3; maybe TRBD2 (6 bases). CDR3 length: 13 amino acids. With 1 base removed from V and 4 bases from J, the gap between germline ends came to 9 bases. Germline CDR1 reads SQVTM; CDR2 reads ANQGSEA. The CDR3 here is CSVEAREADTQYF. The CDR3 nucleotides read TGCAGCGTTGAAGCCAGGGAGGCAGATACGCAGTATTTT.

This chain uses TRBV11-2 with TRBJ2-7; 7 bases align to TRBD2. V shed 2 bases and J 3 bases; nucleotides not matched to a gene: 4. Germline V gene data show CDR1 as SGHAT and CDR2 as FQNNGV. The CDR3 is 14 residues long. The CDR3 loop reads CASSLHGGSYEQYF. In nucleotides, the CDR3 is TGTGCCAGCAGCTTACATGGCGGGAGCTACGAGCAGTACTTC.

This chain links TRBV2 with TRBJ2-3, with D perhaps TRBD2 (6 bases). The V gene's germline CDR1 is SNHLY and CDR2 FYNNEI. Between the trimmed V and J ends, which lost 7 bases and 0 bases, there was a span of 14 bases. This CDR3 has 15 amino acids. The CDR3 DNA is TGTGCCAGCACAAGGACGGGGGATAGCACAGATACGCAGTATTTT. Its translation is CASTRTGDSTDTQYF.

The chain couples TRBV15 to TRBJ2-5; 9 bases map to TRBD1. The J segment lost 5 bases and the V segment lost 5 bases, leaving 9 bases of the junction unmatched. The CDR3 runs to 15 residues. Germline CDR1 is LNHNV and CDR2 is YYDKDF (reference sequence). CDR3 protein: CATSETGGQGETQYF. Here the CDR3 DNA reads TGTGCCACCAGCGAGACAGGGGGTCAGGGGGAGACCCAGTACTTC.

Here the CDR3 reads CASSLSDGPAATGELFF. The CDR3 bases are TGTGCCAGCAGTTTGTCAGACGGACCAGCGGCCACCGGGGAGCTGTTTTTT. This chain uses TRBV7-2 with TRBJ2-2; tentative D call: TRBD2 (5 bases). CDR1 SGHTA and CDR2 FQGNSA come from the germline V gene. This CDR3 contains 17 residues. Trimming shortened V by 6 bases and J by 4 bases, and 21 bases separated the two germline ends.

V usage is TRBV6-5 and J usage is TRBJ2-5; perhaps TRBD2 as D (5 bases). CDR3 size: 13 residues. V was clipped by 5 bases and J by 2 bases, with 9 bases between them. The germline CDR1 and CDR2 sequences are MNHEY and SVGAGI. The CDR3 spells CASSPGLQETQYF. As DNA, the CDR3 is TGTGCCAGCAGTCCTGGACTTCAAGAGACCCAGTACTTC.

The genes are TRBV5-4 and TRBJ2-7; 7 nucleotides line up with TRBD1. The CDR3 has 13 residues. Germline-derived CDR1 and CDR2 are SGHNT and YYREEE (reference sequence). Trimming cost V 2 bases and J 3 bases; bases outside gene matches: 2. The CDR3 loop is CASSFGQDYEQYF. Written as DNA, the CDR3 is TGTGCCAGCAGCTTCGGACAGGACTACGAGCAGTACTTC.

This chain connects TRBV4-3 to TRBJ2-1, with TRBD2 as a possible D gene (6 bases). V lost 0 bases and J lost 5, with 20 bases in between. The CDR3 length is 18 residues. From germline, CDR1 is LGHNA and CDR2 YSLEER. The CDR3 DNA sequence: TGCGCCAGCAGCCAAGATGGTGCCCCGGGATGGGGGGACAATGAGCAGTTCTTC. Its protein product is CASSQDGAPGWGDNEQFF.

This clone was detected a few times. The chain has TRBV18 and TRBJ1-1; D is perhaps TRBD1 (6 bases). Germline V gene lookup returns CDR1 KGHSH and CDR2 LQKENI. This CDR3 comprises 14 residues. Trimming pared 0 bases from V and 11 bases from J, leaving 16 bases between. DNA for the CDR3: TGTGCCAGCTCACCACCGGGGGCTGACCCTCGGGCTTTCTTT. This gives the protein CASSPPGADPRAFF.

The chain employs TRBV6-1 and TRBJ1-3; D is possibly TRBD1 (6 bases). Germline CDR1 and CDR2: MNHNS and SASEGT. The CDR3 is 16 amino acids. V lost 4 bases to trimming and J lost 0 bases, with 13 bases between them. CDR3 amino acids: CASSATTGISGNTIYF. DNA for the CDR3: TGTGCCAGCAGTGCCACGACAGGCATCTCTGGAAACACCATATATTTT.

The rearrangement joins TRBV7-9 to TRBJ1-2; 7 nucleotides match TRBD1. The length of the CDR3 is 13 residues. Losses at the gene ends were 6 bases for V and 4 bases for J; bases not matched to a gene: 5. The V gene's germline CDR1 is SEHNR and CDR2 FQNEAQ (reference sequence). The CDR3 reads CASRGDSTYGYTF. As DNA, the CDR3 is TGTGCCAGCAGAGGGGACAGCACCTATGGCTACACCTTC.

The chain links TRBV29-1 to TRBJ2-3; 11 bases match TRBD2. The V segment lost 1 base and the J segment 2 bases; nucleotides outside the gene matches: 5. The CDR3 covers 16 residues. The germline V gene encodes CDR1 SQVTM and CDR2 ANQGSEA. CDR3 sequence: CSVEAGTSGLTDTQYF. For the CDR3, the DNA is TGCAGCGTTGAAGCCGGGACTAGCGGACTCACAGATACGCAGTATTTT.

J is TRBJ1-1 and V is TRBV6-5; 8 positions match TRBD1. This CDR3 has 14 residues. CDR1 and CDR2 from the germline V gene are MNHEY and SVGAGI. The ends lost 2 bases at V and 4 bases at J; junction bases unmatched: 3. CDR3 DNA sequence: TGTGCCAGCAGTTACCAGGGGGCTTCCACTGAAGCTTTCTTT. Protein: CASSYQGASTEAFF.

V is TRBV6-5 and J is TRBJ1-1; the D gene is possibly TRBD1 (6 bases). Germline V gives CDR1 MNHEY, CDR2 SVGAGI. The CDR3 sequence is 12 residues long. Trimming cost V 6 bases and J 5 bases, with 10 bases left between them. CDR3 nucleotides: TGTGCCAGCAGCACAGGGATAACTGAAGCTTTCTTT. This sequence encodes CASSTGITEAFF.

The CDR3, as DNA: TGTGCCAGTAGCCCGGGACTAGGGACCGGGGAGCTGTTTTTT. This codes for CASSPGLGTGELFF. The chain uses TRBV19 and TRBJ2-2; TRBD2 matches 8 bases. The CDR3 contains 14 residues. The J segment lost 5 bases and the V segment lost 6 bases, leaving 5 bases of the junction unmatched. In germline, CDR1 is LNHDA, CDR2 SQIVND (reference sequence).

The rearrangement uses TRBV7-2 and TRBJ2-1; no clear D gene. Per the germline V gene, CDR1 is SGHTA and CDR2 is FQGNSA. CDR3 length: 13 residues. The V end lost 3 bases, the J end lost 4 bases, and 7 bases lay between the germline ends. The CDR3 loop reads CASSFYLYNEQFF. In nucleotides, the CDR3 is TGTGCCAGCAGCTTCTACCTTTACAATGAGCAGTTCTTC.

As to this clone: The conserved phenylalanine or tryptophan is not found at the CDR3 terminus, so this likely reflects a read error. The DNA is left out, because the CDR3 cannot be placed on it with certainty; the CDR3 is given as TCRdb lists it. The chain carries TRBV18 and TRBJ1-1. The CDR3 has 9 residues if both end residues are counted. Germline values: CDR1 KGHSH, CDR2 LQKENI. The CDR3 sequence is CASSPDCSL.

The CDR3, as DNA: TGTGCCTGGAGGATGGCAGTAACTAACTATGGCTACACCTTC. It yields the protein CAWRMAVTNYGYTF. This chain connects TRBV30 to TRBJ1-2; D gene ambiguous. V shed 3 bases and J shed 0 bases, with 11 bases lying between them. This CDR3 contains 14 residues. Germline CDR1 and CDR2: GTSNPN and SVGIG (reference sequence).

This clone has a handful of counts. The chain has TRBV5-4 and TRBJ1-2, with D possibly being TRBD1 (6 bases). V was pared by 0 bases and J by 7 bases, with 10 bases between. Per germline, CDR1 SGHNT and CDR2 YYREEE (reference sequence). This CDR3 contains 13 residues. The CDR3 nucleotides read TGTGCCAGCAGCTTGGGGGCAGGGGTTGGCTACACCTTC. The encoded protein is CASSLGAGVGYTF.

The chain has TRBV5-1 and TRBJ2-3, with a tentative D call TRBD2 (7 bases). The germline V gene encodes CDR1 SGHRS and CDR2 YFSETQ. The V end was cut by 6 bases, the J end by 2 bases, with 16 bases between. This CDR3 is built from 15 residues. CDR3 in DNA: TGCGCCAGCACCCTGGAGGGGGGGGCCACAGATACGCAGTATTTT. This codes for CASTLEGGATDTQYF.

The chain recombines TRBV4-1 with TRBJ2-1; 9 bases agree with TRBD2. J was trimmed by 8 bases and V by 1 base; bases with no gene match: 3. The CDR3 loop spans 14 amino acids. The germline gives CDR1 MGHRA, CDR2 YSYEKL. This CDR3 is CASSQVSGSHEQFF. CDR3 coding DNA: TGCGCCAGCAGCCAAGTTAGCGGGAGCCATGAGCAGTTCTTC.

The chain joins TRBV9 to TRBJ2-5, with D possibly TRBD2 on 7 matching bases. CDR1 is SGDLS, CDR2 YYNGEE, per germline. The V and J ends lost 4 bases and 4 bases respectively, with 20 bases between them. CDR3 length equals 16 residues. The CDR3 protein is CASSPGPGGAGETQYF. For the CDR3, the DNA is TGTGCCAGCAGCCCGGGCCCTGGGGGGGCCGGAGAGACCCAGTACTTC.

Remarks on this clone: The same CDR3 is also encoded by other DNA sequences in this sample. The chain combines TRBV15 with TRBJ1-5; 7 nucleotides agree with TRBD1. The germline V gene encodes CDR1 LNHNV and CDR2 YYDKDF (reference sequence). V shed 5 bases and J 0 bases; nucleotides not matched to a gene: 4. The CDR3 sequence is 15 residues long. The CDR3 here is CATSQGDISNQPQHF. In DNA, the CDR3 is TGTGCCACCAGCCAGGGGGACATTAGCAATCAGCCCCAGCATTTT.